The rows below give T cell receptor beta chains drawn from one sample of a study of cytomegalovirus exposure and HLA in healthy donors. Assay: immunoSEQ multiplex PCR; the TCRdb copy retains only in-frame clones and omits some. The sample lists under 55,000 clones, 65% to 85% occurring once. Material: PBMCs. These receptors all come from a man between 18 and 35 years old in good health and CMV-seronegative. The CDR3 runs from the conserved cysteine through the conserved F or W. A D gene is named only where the DNA matches it firmly. Clone size is given for some rows only: seen once, a few or many times, or a class if the clone is expanded.

D | J | size | V | DNA | CDR3
NA | TRBJ1-5 | NA | TRBV4-1 | TGCGCCAGCAGGGGTCACAGGGATAGCAATCAGCCCCAGCATTTT | CASRGHRDSNQPQHF
NA | TRBJ2-3 | NA | TRBV7-2 | TGTGCCAGCAGCTTCCAGCGTCTTAGCACAGATACGCAGTATTTT | CASSFQRLSTDTQYF
TRBD1 | TRBJ2-5 | NA | TRBV29-1 | TGCAGCGTTGGGGACAGGGGATTAGGGACCCAGTACTTC | CSVGDRGLGTQYF
NA | TRBJ2-3 | NA | TRBV28 | TGTGCCAGCAGTTCGATACTAGAAGATACGCAGTATTTT | CASSSILEDTQYF
TRBD1 | TRBJ1-4 | NA | TRBV29-1 | TGCAGCGTTGCCGGGACAGGGAGTGAAAAACTGTTTTTT | CSVAGTGSEKLFF
NA | TRBJ1-1 | NA | TRBV27 | TGTGCCAGTCGGACGGGGGGAGGGGCTGAAGCTTTCTTT | CASRTGGGAEAFF
TRBD1 | TRBJ2-1 | NA | TRBV7-9 | TGTGCCAGCAGCTTAGCTACTTTCTGGACAGGGGGAGAGCAGTTCTTC | CASSLATFWTGGEQFF
NA | TRBJ1-1 | NA | TRBV7-9 | TGTGCCAGCAGGAACACAGTGAACACTGAAGCTTTCTTT | CASRNTVNTEAFF
NA | TRBJ1-5 | NA | TRBV4-3 | TGCGCCAGCAGCCAAGAATTTGCAGGGCAGCGGGCCAATCAGCCCCAGCATTTT | CASSQEFAGQRANQPQHF
NA | TRBJ1-5 | NA | TRBV28 | TGTGCCAGCAGTTTGTCCTTGAGCAATCAGCCCCAGCATTTT | CASSLSLSNQPQHF
NA | TRBJ2-5 | NA | TRBV6-5 | TGTGCCAGCAGTTACAGGGGCGCTGCGGCCCAGTACTTC | CASSYRGAAAQYF
NA | TRBJ1-5 | few | TRBV7-2 | TGTGCCAGCAGCTTAGAGGCAGGGAATCAGCCCCAGCATTTT | CASSLEAGNQPQHF
NA | TRBJ1-1 | NA | TRBV30 | TGTGCCTGGAAGGGAGGTGGGTCTGAAGCTTTCTTT | CAWKGGGSEAFF
TRBD1 | TRBJ1-2 | NA | TRBV19 | TGTGCTAGTAAGAGGGACAGTCCATCCTATGGCTACACCTTC | CASKRDSPSYGYTF
TRBD1 | TRBJ2-2 | NA | TRBV5-4 | TGTGCCAGCAGCCCCGACAGGGCCCCCTATGAAACCGGGGAGCTGTTTTTT | CASSPDRAPYETGELFF
NA | TRBJ1-2 | once | TRBV4-1 | TGCGCCAGCAGCCATGCGACTTATGGCTACACCTTC | CASSHATYGYTF
NA | TRBJ2-7 | NA | TRBV27 | TGTGCCAGCAGTTTCAACAGATTTTACGAGCAGTACTTC | CASSFNRFYEQYF
NA | TRBJ1-4 | NA | TRBV10-3 | TGTGCCATCAGTTCCACAGGGTTTCAAGATGAAAAACTGTTTTTT | CAISSTGFQDEKLFF
TRBD2 | TRBJ2-3 | NA | TRBV7-8 | TGTGCCAGCAGCCCTGGACTAGCAACAGATACGCAGTATTTT | CASSPGLATDTQYF
NA | TRBJ2-7 | NA | TRBV5-1 | TGCGCCAGCAGCTTGATTGCTGACAGCCCCTACGAGCAGTACTTC | CASSLIADSPYEQYF
NA | TRBJ2-7 | NA | TRBV7-9 | TGTGCCAGCAGCCCAGGGCAGGGAGGTTTGGTCGAGCAGTACTTC | CASSPGQGGLVEQYF
TRBD2 | TRBJ2-3 | NA | TRBV10-1 | TGCGCCAGCAGTACCGGAGCTAGCGGGACAGATACGCAGTATTTT | CASSTGASGTDTQYF
TRBD1 | TRBJ2-1 | few | TRBV5-4 | TGTGCCAGCAGCGCGTTATCGGGACAGGGTCTGTTCTTC | CASSALSGQGLFF
NA | TRBJ2-3 | NA | TRBV7-2 | TGTGCCAGCAGTTCACGCAGGGTCAGCACAGATACGCAGTATTTT | CASSSRRVSTDTQYF
NA | TRBJ2-7 | NA | TRBV5-6 | TGTGCCAGCAGCTTCTTAGAAGCGGTGCTCTCCTACGAGCAGTACTTC | CASSFLEAVLSYEQYF
NA | TRBJ1-1 | NA | TRBV30 | TGTGCCTGGAGGGGGGGGTATAACACTGAAGCTTTCTTT | CAWRGGYNTEAFF
NA | TRBJ2-2 | once | TRBV29-1 | TGCAGCGTTGACGGGACAACGAACACCGGGGAGCTGTTTTTT | CSVDGTTNTGELFF
NA | TRBJ1-5 | few | TRBV28 | TGTGCCAGCAACCGGGGGGTACGTCAGCCCCAGCATTTT | CASNRGVRQPQHF